Listed below are T cell receptor beta chains from one sample, sequenced in a study of blood T cell repertoires in COVID-19. Repertoires were generated with immunoSEQ multiplex PCR, while TCRdb's copy carries only in-frame clones and drops some. The sample carries some 40,000 clones, around 90% recorded once. The specimen was peripheral blood. The receptors stem from a man in his 60s with acute or convalescent COVID-19. The conserved cysteine and the conserved F or W are not part of the CDR3 here. Each record gives: V gene, CDR3 protein.

TRBV15 | ATSRDRASTDTQY
TRBV4-1 | ASSQVPGVSQPQH
TRBV21-1 | ASSTRDEQY
TRBV10-3 | AISTSGRVDEQF
TRBV5-1 | ASSQGAANTGELF
TRBV10-3 | AIGQDGQPQH
TRBV20-1 | SASSGGETQY
TRBV6-5 | ASSYGTLNTEAF
TRBV3-1/TRBV3-2 | ASSPGGGNPYNEQF
TRBV5-1 | ASSFDQGSGELF
TRBV5-1 | ASSSGTGNTGELF
TRBV2 | ASLGRGGWREGRGQETQY
TRBV5-1 | ASSLTQQETQY
TRBV25-1 | ASSARGGRGYT
TRBV12-5 | ASGLAPLTAMNTEAF
TRBV3-1/TRBV3-2 | ASRRGQATDTGELF
TRBV2 | ASGRSSYRTDTQY
TRBV12-5 | ASGLDRYGYT
TRBV5-1 | ASSLSGRDNEQF
TRBV6-4 | ASSVGLQYTDTQY
TRBV7-2 | ASSLRGLSYGYT
TRBV5-1 | ASSLDPSGIRQETQY